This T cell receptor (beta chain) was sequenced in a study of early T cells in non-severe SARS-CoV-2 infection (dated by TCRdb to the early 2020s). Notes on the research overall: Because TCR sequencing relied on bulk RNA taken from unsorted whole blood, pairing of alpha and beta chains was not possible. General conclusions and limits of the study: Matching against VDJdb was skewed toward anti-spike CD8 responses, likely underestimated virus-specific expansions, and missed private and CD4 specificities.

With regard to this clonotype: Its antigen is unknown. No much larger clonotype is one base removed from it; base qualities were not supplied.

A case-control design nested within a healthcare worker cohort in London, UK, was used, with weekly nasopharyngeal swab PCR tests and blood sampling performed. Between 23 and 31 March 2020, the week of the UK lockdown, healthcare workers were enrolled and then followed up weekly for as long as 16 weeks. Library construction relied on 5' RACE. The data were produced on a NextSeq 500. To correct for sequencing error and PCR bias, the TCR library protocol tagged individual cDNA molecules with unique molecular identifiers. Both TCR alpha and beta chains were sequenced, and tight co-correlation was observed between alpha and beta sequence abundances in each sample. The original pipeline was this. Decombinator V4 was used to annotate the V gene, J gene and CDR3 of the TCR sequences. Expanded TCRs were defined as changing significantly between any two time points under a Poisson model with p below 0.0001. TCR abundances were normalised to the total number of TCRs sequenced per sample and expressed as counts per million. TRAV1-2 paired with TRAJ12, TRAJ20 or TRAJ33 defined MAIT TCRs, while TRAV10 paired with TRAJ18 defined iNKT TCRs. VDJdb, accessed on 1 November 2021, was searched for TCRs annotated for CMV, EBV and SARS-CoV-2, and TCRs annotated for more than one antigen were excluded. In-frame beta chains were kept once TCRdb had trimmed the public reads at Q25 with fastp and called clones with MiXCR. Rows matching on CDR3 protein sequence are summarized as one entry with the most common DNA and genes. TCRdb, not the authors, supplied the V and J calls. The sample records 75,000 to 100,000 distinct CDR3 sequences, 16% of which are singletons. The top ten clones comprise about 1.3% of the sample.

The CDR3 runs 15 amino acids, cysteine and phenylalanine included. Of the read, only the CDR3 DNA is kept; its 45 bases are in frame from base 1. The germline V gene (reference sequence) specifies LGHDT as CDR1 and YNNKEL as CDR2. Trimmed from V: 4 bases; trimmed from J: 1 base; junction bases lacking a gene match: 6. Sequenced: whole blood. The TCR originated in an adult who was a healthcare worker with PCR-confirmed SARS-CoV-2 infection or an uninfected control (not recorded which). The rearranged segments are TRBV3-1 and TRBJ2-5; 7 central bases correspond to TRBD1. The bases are TGTGCCAGCAGCCGAAACGACAGGGCCCAAGAGACCCAGTACTTC. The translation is CASSRNDRAQETQYF.